The following is a T cell receptor beta chain sequence with its context. This specimen belongs to a study of CD8 T cells in Susac syndrome. An amount of RNA that ranged from 0.5 to 1 ug was reverse transcribed with random hexamers. One entry per CDR3 protein, called by TCRdb with MiXCR from the immunoSEQ multiplex PCR reads. The table records about 200,000 distinct CDR3 sequences, over 90% of them present only once. The V gene's germline CDR1 is MNHEY and CDR2 SVGEGT. Trimming shortened V by 8 bases and J by 6 bases, and 7 bases separated the two germline ends. This CDR3 is 10 amino acids long. The receptor was isolated from a human donor with multiple sclerosis. The sample consisted of CD4+ T cells from PBMCs. The chain uses TRBV6-2 or TRBV6-3 and TRBJ1-2; D remains unclear. The CDR3 DNA reads as TGTGCCAGCGGCCCTAATGGCTACACCTTC. This codes for CASGPNGYTF.